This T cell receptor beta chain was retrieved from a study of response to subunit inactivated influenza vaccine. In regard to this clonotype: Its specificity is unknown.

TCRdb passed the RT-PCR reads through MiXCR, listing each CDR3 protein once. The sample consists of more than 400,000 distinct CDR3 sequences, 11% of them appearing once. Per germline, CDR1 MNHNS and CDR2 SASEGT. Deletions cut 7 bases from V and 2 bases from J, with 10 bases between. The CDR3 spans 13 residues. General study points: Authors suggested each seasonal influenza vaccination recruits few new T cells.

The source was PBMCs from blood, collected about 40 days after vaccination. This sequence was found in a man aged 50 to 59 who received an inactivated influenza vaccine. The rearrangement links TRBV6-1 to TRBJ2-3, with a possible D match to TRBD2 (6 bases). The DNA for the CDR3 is TGTGCCAGCAACGGAGGGACCACAGATACGCAGTATTTT. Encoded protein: CASNGGTTDTQYF.